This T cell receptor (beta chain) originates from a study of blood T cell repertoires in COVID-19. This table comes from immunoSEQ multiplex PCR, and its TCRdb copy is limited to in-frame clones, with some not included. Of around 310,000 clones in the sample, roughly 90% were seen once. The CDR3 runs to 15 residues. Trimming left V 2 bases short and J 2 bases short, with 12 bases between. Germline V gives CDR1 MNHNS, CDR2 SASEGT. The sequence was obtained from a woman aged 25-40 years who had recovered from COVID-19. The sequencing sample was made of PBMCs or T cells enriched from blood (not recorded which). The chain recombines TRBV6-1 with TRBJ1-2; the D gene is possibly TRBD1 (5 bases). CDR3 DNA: TGTGCCAGCAGTGAACTGGAGGGGTGGAACTATGGCTACACCTTC. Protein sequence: CASSELEGWNYGYTF.